The 18 T cell receptor beta chains below were found in one sample sequenced in a study of response to subunit inactivated influenza vaccine. TCRdb reprocessed the RT-PCR reads via MiXCR and lists one record per CDR3 protein. The sample lists 450,000 to 700,000 distinct CDR3 sequences, 13% to 15% seen once, with more than 9.5% in the top ten. Sequencing was performed on PBMCs from blood, taken 11 to 12 days after vaccination. All receptors derive from a man aged 50 or older who received an inactivated influenza vaccine.

The chain joins TRBV7-8 to TRBJ2-1; D is undetermined. The V gene lost 1 base and the J gene lost 7 bases, with 14 bases spanning the gap. The CDR3 runs to 15 residues. CDR1 is SGHVS, CDR2 FQNEAQ, per germline. In DNA form, the CDR3 reads TGTGCCAGCAGCTTAGGGGTAGTGAGCATGAATGAGCAGTTCTTC. Its translation is CASSLGVVSMNEQFF.

This clonotype has a handful of counts. The chain recombines TRBV10-3 with TRBJ2-5, with D possibly TRBD2 on 7 matching bases. The germline CDR1 and CDR2 sequences are ENHRY and SYGVKD. V lost 3 bases, J lost 1 base, and 9 bases lay in between. This CDR3 is built from 14 residues. The CDR3 loop is CAISEGGGQETQYF. CDR3 in DNA: TGTGCCATCAGTGAAGGGGGGGGCCAAGAGACCCAGTACTTC.

In its sample, this clonotype was seen a few times. The chain uses TRBV6-2 or TRBV6-3 and TRBJ2-7; D is possibly TRBD2 (5 bases). The germline V gene encodes CDR1 MNHEY and CDR2 SVGEGT. V was cut by 5 bases and J by 11 bases, with 16 bases left in between. The length of the CDR3 is 12 residues. Here the CDR3 reads CASSPIPGLEYF. Here the CDR3 DNA reads TGTGCCAGCAGTCCCATACCGGGGTTGGAGTACTTC.

The chain recombines TRBV5-1 with TRBJ1-1; D not resolved. CDR1 is SGHRS and CDR2 is YFSETQ in the germline V gene. This CDR3 has 14 amino acids. V lost 4 bases, J lost 4 bases, and 14 bases lay in between. In nucleotides, the CDR3 is TGCGCCAGCAGCCCCGTTGGGGTCCCCACTGAAGCTTTCTTT. Protein sequence: CASSPVGVPTEAFF. The whole variable domain, remainder taken from reference TRBV5-1 and TRBJ1-1, is KAGVTQTPRYLIKTRGQQVTLSCSPISGHRSVSWYQQTPGQGLQFLFEYFSETQRNKGNFPGRFSGRQFSNSRSEMNVSTLELGDSALYLCASSPVGVPTEAFFGQGTRLTVV.

This clonotype was detected ten times or more. J is TRBJ1-3 and V is TRBV4-3; tentatively, D is TRBD1 (5 bases). The V gene lost 10 bases and the J gene lost 2 bases, with 18 bases spanning the gap. This CDR3 contains 15 residues. Germline V gives CDR1 LGHNA, CDR2 YSLEER. The CDR3 sequence: CANPHLGGAGNTIYF. The DNA for the CDR3 is TGCGCCAACCCACACCTGGGGGGGGCTGGAAACACCATATATTTT.

The rearrangement joins TRBV30 to TRBJ1-6, with D uncertain. Germline CDR1 and CDR2: GTSNPN and SVGIG (reference sequence). The V and J ends lost 5 bases and 9 bases respectively, with 14 bases between them. This CDR3 has 13 residues. The CDR3 coding sequence is TGTGCCTGGGGCTCGGGATTAGGTTCACCCCTCCACTTT. Protein sequence: CAWGSGLGSPLHF.

Only a few counts were recorded for this clonotype. The chain employs TRBV28 and TRBJ2-5, with TRBD1 matching 8 bases. The V and J ends lost 5 bases and 2 bases, in that order; junction bases with no gene match: 4. In germline, CDR1 is MDHEN, CDR2 SYDVKM. The CDR3 has 14 amino acids. The CDR3 nucleotides are TGTGCCAGCAGTGGGACAGGTGTTCAAGAGACCCAGTACTTC. Protein sequence: CASSGTGVQETQYF. The entire variable domain, with the rest obtained from reference TRBV28 and TRBJ2-5, is as follows: DVKVTQSSRYLVKRTGEKVFLECVQDMDHENMFWYRQDPGLGLRLIYFSYDVKMKEKGDIPEGYSVSREKKERFSLILESASTNQTSMYLCASSGTGVQETQYFGPGTRLLVL.

This CDR3 is CASSKGSHGYTF. CDR3 DNA sequence: TGTGCCAGCAGTAAGGGTTCACATGGCTACACCTTC. The V call is TRBV28, the J call TRBJ1-2; D remains unclear. Trimming shortened V by 5 bases and J by 6 bases, and 10 bases separated the two germline ends. From germline, CDR1 is MDHEN and CDR2 SYDVKM. This CDR3 spans 12 amino acids.

The chain is built from TRBV29-1 and TRBJ2-5; D perhaps matches TRBD1 (5 bases). The germline V and J ends were trimmed by 4 bases and 4 bases, with 13 bases remaining between them. Germline loops: CDR1 SQVTM, CDR2 ANQGSEA. This CDR3 contains 13 residues. Written as DNA, the CDR3 is TGCAGCGTTGTTTATCAGGGAAGAGAGACCCAGTACTTC. Its protein product is CSVVYQGRETQYF.

Ten or more counts support this clonotype. V is TRBV20-1 and J is TRBJ1-3; D ambiguous. Germline V gene lookup returns CDR1 DFQATT and CDR2 SNEGSKA (reference sequence). The CDR3 is made up of 21 amino acids. Trimming removed 2 bases at V and 0 bases at J, with 29 bases between. CDR3 loop: CSARNPNTATTHSFSGNTIYF. The DNA for the CDR3 is TGCAGTGCTAGAAATCCGAATACAGCCACCACTCACAGCTTCTCTGGAAACACCATATATTTT.

The rearrangement joins TRBV2 to TRBJ2-5; 10 bases match TRBD1. CDR1 and CDR2 (germline): SNHLY, FYNNEI. The CDR3 is made up of 12 amino acids. The V and J ends lost 10 bases and 5 bases, in that order; junction bases with no gene match: 4. The CDR3 loop is CAIRTGGETQYF. CDR3 nucleotides: TGTGCCATCCGGACAGGGGGTGAGACCCAGTACTTC.

This rearrangement joins TRBV15 to TRBJ2-1, with 10 bases fitting TRBD2. Trimming at V came to 0 bases and at J to 7 bases, leaving 6 bases not matched to a gene. The germline CDR1 and CDR2 sequences are LNHNV and YYDKDF (reference sequence). The CDR3 length is 16 residues. The CDR3 coding sequence is TGTGCCACCAGCAGAGACCCGGGACTAGCGCTGAATGAGCAGTTCTTC. It yields the protein CATSRDPGLALNEQFF. Based on the CDR3 plus reference TRBV15 and TRBJ2-1, the full variable domain is DAMVIQNPRYQVTQFGKPVTLSCSQTLNHNVMYWYQQKSSQAPKLLFHYYDKDFNNEADTPDNFQSRRPNTSFCFLDIRSPGLGDTAMYLCATSRDPGLALNEQFFGPGTRLTVL.

This rearrangement joins TRBV12-3 or TRBV12-4 to TRBJ1-5; D is undetermined. CDR3 length: 14 residues. The V and J ends lost 6 bases and 4 bases respectively, with 13 bases between them. CDR3 protein: CASRLDRGNQPQHF. For the CDR3, the DNA is TGTGCCAGCAGACTCGACCGAGGAAATCAGCCCCAGCATTTT.

The V call is TRBV2, the J call TRBJ2-7; D is possibly TRBD2 (6 bases). The length of the CDR3 is 12 residues. Germline assignment: CDR1 SNHLY and CDR2 FYNNEI. The V gene lost 7 bases and the J gene lost 6 bases, with 13 bases spanning the gap. CDR3 nucleotide sequence: TGTGCCAGCAATCCGGGGGTGGCCGAGCAGTACTTC. This codes for CASNPGVAEQYF.

This clonotype has only a few counts. The rearrangement joins TRBV20-1 to TRBJ1-4; 7 nucleotides agree with TRBD1. V dropped 0 bases and J dropped 7; count of bases not matched to a gene: 8. Looked up from germline, CDR1 is DFQATT and CDR2 is SNEGSKA (reference sequence). CDR3 size: 15 residues. The CDR3: CSARDRAGGSEKLFF. The CDR3 DNA reads as TGCAGTGCTAGAGATCGTGCAGGGGGGAGTGAAAAACTGTTTTTT.

This clonotype came up a few times. The genes are TRBV4-3 and TRBJ1-3, with D possibly being TRBD1 (6 bases). Per the germline V gene, CDR1 is LGHNA and CDR2 is YSLEER. The V gene lost 4 bases and the J gene lost 1 base, with 14 bases spanning the gap. The CDR3 runs to 16 residues. CDR3 DNA sequence: TGCGCCAGCAGCCCTGAACCACAGGGATCTGGAAACACCATATATTTT. Residues: CASSPEPQGSGNTIYF.

The rearrangement links TRBV2 to TRBJ1-1, with TRBD1 identical over 11 bases. CDR1 is SNHLY, CDR2 FYNNEI, per germline. CDR3 length: 15 residues. The junction had 5 bases not matched to a gene; V was cut back by 4 bases and J by 4 bases. This CDR3 reads CASSAGTGGPTEAFF. The CDR3 DNA reads as TGTGCCAGCAGTGCAGGGACAGGGGGACCCACTGAAGCTTTCTTT.

This clonotype has just a few counts. The chain's CDR3 is CASSRTGTGANVLTF. The CDR3 DNA follows: TGTGCCAGCAGTCGGACAGGGACTGGGGCCAACGTCCTGACTTTC. The chain is built from TRBV12-3 or TRBV12-4 and TRBJ2-6; TRBD1 agrees at 8 bases. This CDR3 has 15 residues. J lost 2 bases, V lost 5 bases, and 2 bases had no gene match.